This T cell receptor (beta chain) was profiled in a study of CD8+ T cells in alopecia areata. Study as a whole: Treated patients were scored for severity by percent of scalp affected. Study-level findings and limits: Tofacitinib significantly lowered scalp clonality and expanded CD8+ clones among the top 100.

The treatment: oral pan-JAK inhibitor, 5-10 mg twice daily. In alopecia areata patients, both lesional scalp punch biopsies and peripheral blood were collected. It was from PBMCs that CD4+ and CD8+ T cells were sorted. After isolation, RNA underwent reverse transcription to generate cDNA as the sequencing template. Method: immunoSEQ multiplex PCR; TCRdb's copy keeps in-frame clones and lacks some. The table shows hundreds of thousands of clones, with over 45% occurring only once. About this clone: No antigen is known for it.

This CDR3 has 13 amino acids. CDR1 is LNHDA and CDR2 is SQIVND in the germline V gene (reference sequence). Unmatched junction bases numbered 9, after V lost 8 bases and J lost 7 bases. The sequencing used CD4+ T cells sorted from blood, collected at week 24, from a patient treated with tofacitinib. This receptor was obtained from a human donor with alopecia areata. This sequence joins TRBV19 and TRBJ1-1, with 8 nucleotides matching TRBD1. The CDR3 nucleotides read TGTGCCAGTCGGGGGACCGGGACAGGTGAAGCTTTCTTT. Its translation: CASRGTGTGEAFF.